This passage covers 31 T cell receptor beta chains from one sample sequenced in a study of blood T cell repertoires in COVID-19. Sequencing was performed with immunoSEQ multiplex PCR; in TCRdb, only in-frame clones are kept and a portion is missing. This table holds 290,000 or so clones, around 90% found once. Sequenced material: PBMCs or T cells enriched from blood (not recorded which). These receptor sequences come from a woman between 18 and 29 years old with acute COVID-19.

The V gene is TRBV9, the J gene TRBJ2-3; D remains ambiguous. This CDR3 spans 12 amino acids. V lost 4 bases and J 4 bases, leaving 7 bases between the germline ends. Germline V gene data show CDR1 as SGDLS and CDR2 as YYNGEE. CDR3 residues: CASSPVSDTQYF. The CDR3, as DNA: TGTGCCAGCAGCCCCGTATCAGATACGCAGTATTTT.

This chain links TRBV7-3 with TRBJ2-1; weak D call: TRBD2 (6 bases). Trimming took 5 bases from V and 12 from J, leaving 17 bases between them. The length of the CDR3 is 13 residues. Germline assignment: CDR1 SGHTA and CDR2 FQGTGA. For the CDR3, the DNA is TGTGCCAGCAGCCACCCCGGGGGAGCGGGGCAGTTCTTC. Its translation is CASSHPGGAGQFF.

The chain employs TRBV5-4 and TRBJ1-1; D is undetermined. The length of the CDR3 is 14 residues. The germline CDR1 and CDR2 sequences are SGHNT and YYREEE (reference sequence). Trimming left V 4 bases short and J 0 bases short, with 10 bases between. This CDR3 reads CASSLDRLNTEAFF. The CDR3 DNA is TGTGCCAGCAGCCTGGACCGGTTGAACACTGAAGCTTTCTTT.

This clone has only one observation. The CDR3 protein is CASSFLEGSSYNSPLHF. The DNA for the CDR3 is TGTGCCAGCAGCTTCCTGGAGGGGAGCTCCTATAATTCACCCCTCCACTTT. This chain connects TRBV5-6 to TRBJ1-6; D perhaps matches TRBD1 (5 bases). Germline V lookup: CDR1 SGHDT, CDR2 YYEEEE. The CDR3 is 17 amino acids. V was clipped by 2 bases and J by 0 bases, with 12 bases between them.

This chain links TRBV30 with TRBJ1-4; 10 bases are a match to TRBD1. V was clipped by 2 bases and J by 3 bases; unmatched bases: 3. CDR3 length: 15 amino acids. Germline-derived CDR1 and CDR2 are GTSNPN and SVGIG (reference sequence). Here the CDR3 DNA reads TGTGCCTGGAGTACCGGACAGGGGGCTAATGAAAAACTGTTTTTT. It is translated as CAWSTGQGANEKLFF. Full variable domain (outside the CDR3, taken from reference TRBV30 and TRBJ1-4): SQTIHQWPATLVQPVGSPLSLECTVEGTSNPNLYWYRQAAGRGLQLLFYSVGIGQISSEVPQNLSASRPQDRQFILSSKKLLLSDSGFYLCAWSTGQGANEKLFFGSGTQLSVL.

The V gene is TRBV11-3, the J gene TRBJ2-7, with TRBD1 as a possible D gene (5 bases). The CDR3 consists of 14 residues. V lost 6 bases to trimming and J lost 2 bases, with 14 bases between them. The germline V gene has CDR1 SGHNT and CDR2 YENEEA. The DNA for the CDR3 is TGTGCCAGCAGGCACTCGACAGACCCCTACGAGCAGTACTTC. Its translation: CASRHSTDPYEQYF. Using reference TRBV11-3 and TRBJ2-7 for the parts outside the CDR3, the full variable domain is EAGVVQSPRYKIIEKKQPVAFWCNPISGHNTLYWYLQNLGQGPELLIRYENEEAVDDSQLPKDRFSAERLKGVDSTLKIQPAELGDSAVYLCASRHSTDPYEQYFGPGTRLTVT.

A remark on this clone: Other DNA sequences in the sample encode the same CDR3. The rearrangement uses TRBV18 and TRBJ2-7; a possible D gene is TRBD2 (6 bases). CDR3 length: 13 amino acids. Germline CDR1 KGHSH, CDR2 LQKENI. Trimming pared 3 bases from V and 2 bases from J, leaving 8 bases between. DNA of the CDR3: TGTGCCAGCTCACCCGGCGGGACCTACGAGCAGTACTTC. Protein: CASSPGGTYEQYF.

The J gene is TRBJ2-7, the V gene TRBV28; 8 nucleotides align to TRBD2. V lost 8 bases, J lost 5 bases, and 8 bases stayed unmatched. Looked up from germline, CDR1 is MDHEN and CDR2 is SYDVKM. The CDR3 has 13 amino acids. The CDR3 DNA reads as TGTGCCAGCTCCACGGGGGGGGCGAACGAGCAGTACTTC. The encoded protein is CASSTGGANEQYF.

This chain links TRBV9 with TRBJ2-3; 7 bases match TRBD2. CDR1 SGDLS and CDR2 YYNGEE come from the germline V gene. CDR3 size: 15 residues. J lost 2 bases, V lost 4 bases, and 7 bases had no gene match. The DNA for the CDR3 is TGTGCCAGCAGCCCGGGGACTACCTACACAGATACGCAGTATTTT. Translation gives CASSPGTTYTDTQYF. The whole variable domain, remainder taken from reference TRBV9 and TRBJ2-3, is DSGVTQTPKHLITATGQRVTLRCSPRSGDLSVYWYQQSLDQGLQFLIQYYNGEERAKGNILERFSAQQFPDLHSELNLSSLELGDSALYFCASSPGTTYTDTQYFGPGTRLTVL.

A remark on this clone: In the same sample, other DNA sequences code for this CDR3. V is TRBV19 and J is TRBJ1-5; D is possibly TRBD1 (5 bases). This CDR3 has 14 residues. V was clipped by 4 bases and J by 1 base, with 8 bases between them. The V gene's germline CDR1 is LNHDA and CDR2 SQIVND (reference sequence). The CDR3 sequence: CASSTGVSNQPQHF. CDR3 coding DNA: TGTGCCAGTAGTACGGGGGTAAGCAATCAGCCCCAGCATTTT. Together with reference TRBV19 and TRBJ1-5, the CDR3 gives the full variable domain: DGGITQSPKYLFRKEGQNVTLSCEQNLNHDAMYWYRQDPGQGLRLIYYSQIVNDFQKGDIAEGYSVSREKKESFPLTVTSAQKNPTAFYLCASSTGVSNQPQHFGDGTRLSIL.

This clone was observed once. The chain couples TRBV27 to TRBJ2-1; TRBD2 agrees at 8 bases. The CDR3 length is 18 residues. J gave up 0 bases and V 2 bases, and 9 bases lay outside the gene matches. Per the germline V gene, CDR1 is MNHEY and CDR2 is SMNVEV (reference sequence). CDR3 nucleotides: TGTGCCAGCAGTTTAGTGGCGGGAGGCTGGAGCTCCTACAATGAGCAGTTCTTC. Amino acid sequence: CASSLVAGGWSSYNEQFF.

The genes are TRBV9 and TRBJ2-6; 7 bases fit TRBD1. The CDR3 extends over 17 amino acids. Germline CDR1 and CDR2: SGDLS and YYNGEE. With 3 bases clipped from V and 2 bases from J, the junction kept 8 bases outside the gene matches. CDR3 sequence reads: CASSDIKGGAGANVLTF. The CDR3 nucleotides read TGTGCCAGCAGCGACATAAAAGGGGGCGCTGGGGCCAACGTCCTGACTTTC.

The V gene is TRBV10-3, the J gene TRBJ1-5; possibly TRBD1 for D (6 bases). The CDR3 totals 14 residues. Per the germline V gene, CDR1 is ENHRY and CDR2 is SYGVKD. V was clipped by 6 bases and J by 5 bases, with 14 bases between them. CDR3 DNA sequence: TGTGCCATCAGCGAACCAGGGGCCTATCAGCCCCAGCATTTT. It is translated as CAISEPGAYQPQHF.

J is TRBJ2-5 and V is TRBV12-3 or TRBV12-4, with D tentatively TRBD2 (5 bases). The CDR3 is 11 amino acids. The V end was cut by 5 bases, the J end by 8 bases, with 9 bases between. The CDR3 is CASSKLGTQYF. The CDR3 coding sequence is TGTGCCAGCAGTAAACTAGGCACCCAGTACTTC.

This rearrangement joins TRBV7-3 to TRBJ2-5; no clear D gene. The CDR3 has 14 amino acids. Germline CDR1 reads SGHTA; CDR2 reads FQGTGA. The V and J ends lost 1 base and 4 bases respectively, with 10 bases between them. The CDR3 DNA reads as TGTGCCAGCAGCTTAATGGGCTCAATAGAGACCCAGTACTTC. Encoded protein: CASSLMGSIETQYF.

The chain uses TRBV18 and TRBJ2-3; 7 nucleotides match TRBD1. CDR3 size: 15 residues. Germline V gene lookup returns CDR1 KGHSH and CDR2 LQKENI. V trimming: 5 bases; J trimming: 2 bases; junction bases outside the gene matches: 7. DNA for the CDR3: TGTGCCAGCTCATGGGACAGTTCAGCCACAGATACGCAGTATTTT. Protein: CASSWDSSATDTQYF. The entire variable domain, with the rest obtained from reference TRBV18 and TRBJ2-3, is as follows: NAGVMQNPRHLVRRRGQEARLRCSPMKGHSHVYWYRQLPEEGLKFMVYLQKENIIDESGMPKERFSAEFPKEGPSILRIQQVVRGDSAAYFCASSWDSSATDTQYFGPGTRLTVL.

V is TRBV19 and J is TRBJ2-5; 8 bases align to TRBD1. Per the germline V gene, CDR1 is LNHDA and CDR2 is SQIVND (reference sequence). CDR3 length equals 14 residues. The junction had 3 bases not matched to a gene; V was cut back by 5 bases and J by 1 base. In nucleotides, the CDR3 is TGTGCCAGTAGTGTCGACAGGGGCCAAGAGACCCAGTACTTC. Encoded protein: CASSVDRGQETQYF.

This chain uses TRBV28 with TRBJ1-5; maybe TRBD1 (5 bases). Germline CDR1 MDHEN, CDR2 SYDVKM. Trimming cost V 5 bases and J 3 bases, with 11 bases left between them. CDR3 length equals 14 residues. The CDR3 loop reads CASSRRQPNQPQHF. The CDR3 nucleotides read TGTGCCAGCAGTCGTCGACAGCCCAATCAGCCCCAGCATTTT.

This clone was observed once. The CDR3, as DNA: TGTGCCAGCAGCTCTCAAAGGGGGGCCAAAAACATTCAGTACTTC. Residues: CASSSQRGAKNIQYF. The chain recombines TRBV7-9 with TRBJ2-4; possibly TRBD1 for D (6 bases). The V and J ends lost 4 bases and 1 base respectively, with 11 bases between them. The CDR3 is 15 residues long. Germline V gene data show CDR1 as SEHNR and CDR2 as FQNEAQ (reference sequence).

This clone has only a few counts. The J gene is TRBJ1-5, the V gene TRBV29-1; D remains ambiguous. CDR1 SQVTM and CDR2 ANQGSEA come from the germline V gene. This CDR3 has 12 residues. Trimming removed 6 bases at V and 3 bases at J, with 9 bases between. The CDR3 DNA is TGCAGCGTGAGGGCAGACAATCAGCCCCAGCATTTT. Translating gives CSVRADNQPQHF. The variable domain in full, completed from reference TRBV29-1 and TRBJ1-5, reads SAVISQKPSRDICQRGTSLTIQCQVDSQVTMMFWYRQQPGQSLTLIATANQGSEATYESGFVIDKFPISRPNLTFSTLTVSNMSPEDSSIYLCSVRADNQPQHFGDGTRLSIL.

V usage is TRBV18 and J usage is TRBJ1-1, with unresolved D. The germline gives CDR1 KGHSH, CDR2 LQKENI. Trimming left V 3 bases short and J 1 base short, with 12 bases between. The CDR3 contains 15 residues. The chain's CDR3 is CASSPPDPGNTEAFF. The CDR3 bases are TGTGCCAGCTCACCGCCCGATCCGGGGAACACTGAAGCTTTCTTT.

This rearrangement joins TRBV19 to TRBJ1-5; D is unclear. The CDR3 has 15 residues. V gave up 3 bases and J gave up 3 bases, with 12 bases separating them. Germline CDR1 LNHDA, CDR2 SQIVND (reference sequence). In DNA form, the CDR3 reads TGTGCCAGTAGTATTGGCGCGACTATCAATCAGCCCCAGCATTTT. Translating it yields CASSIGATINQPQHF.

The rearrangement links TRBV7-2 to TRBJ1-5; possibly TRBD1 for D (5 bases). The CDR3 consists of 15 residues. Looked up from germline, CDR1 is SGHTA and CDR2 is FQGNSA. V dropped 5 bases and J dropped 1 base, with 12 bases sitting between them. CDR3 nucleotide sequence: TGTGCCAGCAGCCTAGGACATTCCAGCAATCAGCCCCAGCATTTT. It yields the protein CASSLGHSSNQPQHF.

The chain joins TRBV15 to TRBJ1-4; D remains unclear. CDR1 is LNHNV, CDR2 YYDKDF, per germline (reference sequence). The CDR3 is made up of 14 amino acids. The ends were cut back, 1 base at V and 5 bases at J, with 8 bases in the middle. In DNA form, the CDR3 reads TGTGCCACCAGCAGAGGAGTTACGAATGAAAAACTGTTTTTT. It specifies CATSRGVTNEKLFF.

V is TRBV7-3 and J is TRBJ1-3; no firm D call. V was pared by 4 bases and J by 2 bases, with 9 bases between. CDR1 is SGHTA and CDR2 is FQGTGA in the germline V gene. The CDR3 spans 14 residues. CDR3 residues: CASSSGSTGNTIYF. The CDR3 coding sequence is TGTGCCAGCAGCTCGGGATCTACTGGAAACACCATATATTTT.

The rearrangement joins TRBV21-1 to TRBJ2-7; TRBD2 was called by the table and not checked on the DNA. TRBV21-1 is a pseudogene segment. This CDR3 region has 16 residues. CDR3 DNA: TGTGCCAGCAGCAAAGTAACTAGCGGGACCTCCTACGAGCAGTACTTC. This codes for CASSKVTSGTSYEQYF.

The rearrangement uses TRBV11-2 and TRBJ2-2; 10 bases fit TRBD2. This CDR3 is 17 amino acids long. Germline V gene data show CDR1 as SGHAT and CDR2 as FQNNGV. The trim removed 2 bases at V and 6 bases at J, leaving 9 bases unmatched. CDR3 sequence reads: CASSLQPGLASAGELFF. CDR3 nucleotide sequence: TGTGCCAGCAGCTTACAGCCGGGACTAGCGTCCGCCGGGGAGCTGTTTTTT.

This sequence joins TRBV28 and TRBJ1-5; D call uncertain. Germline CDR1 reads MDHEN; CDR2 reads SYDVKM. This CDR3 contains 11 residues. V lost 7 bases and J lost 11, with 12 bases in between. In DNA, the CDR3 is TGTGCCAGCAACGAACGGGAGGCCCAGCATTTT. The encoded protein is CASNEREAQHF.

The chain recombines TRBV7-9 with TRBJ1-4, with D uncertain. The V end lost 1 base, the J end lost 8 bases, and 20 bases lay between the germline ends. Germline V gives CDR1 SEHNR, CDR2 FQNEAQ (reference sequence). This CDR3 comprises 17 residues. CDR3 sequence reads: CASSLVGRRGRGEKLFF. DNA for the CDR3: TGTGCCAGCAGCTTAGTCGGACGGAGAGGCAGAGGGGAAAAACTGTTTTTT.

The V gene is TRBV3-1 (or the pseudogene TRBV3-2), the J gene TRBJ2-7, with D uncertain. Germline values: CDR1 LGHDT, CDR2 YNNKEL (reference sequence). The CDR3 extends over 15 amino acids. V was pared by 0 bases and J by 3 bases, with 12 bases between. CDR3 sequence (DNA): TGTGCCAGCAGCCAAGATTTGGGCAGCCACTACGAGCAGTACTTC. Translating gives CASSQDLGSHYEQYF.

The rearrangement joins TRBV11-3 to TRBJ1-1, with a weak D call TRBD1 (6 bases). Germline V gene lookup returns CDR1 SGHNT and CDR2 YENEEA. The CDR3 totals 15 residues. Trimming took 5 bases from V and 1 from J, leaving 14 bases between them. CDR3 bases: TGTGCCAGCAGCCCCGGGGGGCGGGGGAACACTGAAGCTTTCTTT. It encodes CASSPGGRGNTEAFF.